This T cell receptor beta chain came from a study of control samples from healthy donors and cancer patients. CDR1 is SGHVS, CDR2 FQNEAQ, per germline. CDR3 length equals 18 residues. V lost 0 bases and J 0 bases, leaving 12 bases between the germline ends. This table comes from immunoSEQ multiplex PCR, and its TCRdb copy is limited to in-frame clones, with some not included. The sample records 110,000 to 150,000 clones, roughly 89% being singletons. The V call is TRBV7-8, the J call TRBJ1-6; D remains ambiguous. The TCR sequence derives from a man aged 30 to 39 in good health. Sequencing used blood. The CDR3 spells CASSLAWTSSSYNSPLHF. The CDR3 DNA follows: TGTGCCAGCAGCTTAGCTTGGACCTCGAGCTCCTATAATTCACCCCTCCACTTT.